This T cell receptor beta chain was found in a study of blood T cell repertoires in COVID-19. Study context: The cDNA or gDNA used as material had been derived from T cells, B-cell-depleted T cells, or PBMCs.

In the original processing: Scientists estimated how many nucleated cells there were by amplifying reference gene primers. Using immunoSEQ multiplex PCR, the repertoire was profiled, and TCRdb retains in-frame clones only, with some absent. For V, J and clone size, that table is used; D and trimming come from the DNA. The data hold around 300,000 clones, with 80% to 90% observed a single time. The V gene lost 5 bases and the J gene lost 7 bases, with 15 bases spanning the gap. The CDR3 has 14 amino acids. CDR1 is MNHEY, CDR2 SMNVEV, per germline (reference sequence). Material for sequencing was peripheral blood. This receptor was obtained from a woman in her 70s with acute or convalescent COVID-19. The chain has TRBV27 and TRBJ1-5, with D possibly TRBD1 on 5 matching bases. This CDR3 is CASSLGRGEQPQHF. The CDR3 DNA is TGTGCCAGCAGTCTGGGGCGGGGCGAGCAGCCCCAGCATTTT.